This is a list of T cell receptor beta chains from one sample in a study of blood T cell repertoires in COVID-19. The data were produced by immunoSEQ multiplex PCR, yet TCRdb's version contains in-frame clones alone and is incomplete. The table has 150,000 to 200,000 clones, roughly four fifths seen once. Sequencing was done on a sample of peripheral blood. The receptors were gathered from an elderly woman with acute or convalescent COVID-19. Both conserved end residues are part of each CDR3. D genes are given only for firm matches. Size is stated for part of the rows, as once, few or many counts, or as a class when the clone is expanded.

CDR3 | DNA | V | size | D | J
CASSLRTDSNQPQHF | TGTGCCAGCAGCCTCCGGACAGATAGCAATCAGCCCCAGCATTTT | TRBV7-8 | . | . | TRBJ1-5
CASSTGRLAGAYEQYF | TGTGCCAGCAGCACAGGGCGTCTAGCGGGGGCTTACGAGCAGTACTTC | TRBV21-1 | . | . | TRBJ2-7
CASSQGAVQAEAFF | TGTGCCAGCAGCCAGGGGGCAGTCCAGGCTGAAGCTTTCTTT | TRBV7-8 | once | TRBD1 | TRBJ1-1
CASSPGTGYSNQPQHF | TGTGCCAGCAGCCCCGGGACAGGTTATAGCAATCAGCCCCAGCATTTT | TRBV11-2 | . | TRBD1 | TRBJ1-5
CASSKDGTGYNEKLFF | TGTGCCAGCAGCAAAGATGGGACAGGGTACAATGAAAAACTGTTTTTT | TRBV21-1 | . | . | TRBJ1-4
CASRRLDSDTQYF | TGTGCCAGCAGGAGACTAGACTCAGATACGCAGTATTTT | TRBV6-5 | . | . | TRBJ2-3
CASTSRDDSYEQYF | TGTGCCAGCACCTCTCGGGATGACTCCTACGAGCAGTACTTC | TRBV7-8 | . | . | TRBJ2-7
CASSQERGGAYNEQFF | TGTGCCAGCAGCCAAGAAAGAGGGGGCGCCTACAATGAGCAGTTCTTC | TRBV3-1/TRBV3-2 | . | TRBD1 | TRBJ2-1
CSVSTGLGGNQPQHF | TGCAGCGTTAGCACAGGGCTTGGGGGCAATCAGCCCCAGCATTTT | TRBV29-1 | . | . | TRBJ1-5
CASSPLAGGRKETQYF | TGTGCCAGCTCACCGCTAGCGGGAGGGAGGAAAGAGACCCAGTACTTC | TRBV18 | . | TRBD2 | TRBJ2-5
CASSPWSSYEQYF | TGTGCCAGCAGCCCGTGGAGCTCCTACGAGCAGTACTTC | TRBV3-1/TRBV3-2 | . | . | TRBJ2-7
CAWSLSRTESSYNSPLHF | TGTGCCTGGAGTCTCTCCCGGACAGAGAGCTCCTATAATTCACCCCTCCACTTT | TRBV30 | . | . | TRBJ1-6
CASSRRPGQVNTEAFF | TGCGCCAGCAGCCGGAGACCGGGACAGGTAAACACTGAAGCTTTCTTT | TRBV4-1 | . | TRBD1 | TRBJ1-1
CSVEGTGNTDTQYF | TGCAGCGTTGAAGGGACAGGGAACACAGATACGCAGTATTTT | TRBV29-1 | . | TRBD1 | TRBJ2-3
CASSPSQGTYEQYF | TGTGCCAGCTCACCATCACAGGGCACCTACGAGCAGTACTTC | TRBV18 | once | . | TRBJ2-7
CAIRDSGNTIYF | TGTGCCATCCGGGACAGTGGAAACACCATATATTTT | TRBV10-3 | . | TRBD1 | TRBJ1-3
CASSIRVGQGSYGYTF | TGTGCCAGTAGTATAAGAGTCGGGCAGGGATCATATGGCTACACCTTC | TRBV19 | few | . | TRBJ1-2
CASSLGGPGEQYF | TGTGCCAGCAGCTTAGGGGGGCCGGGCGAGCAGTACTTC | TRBV7-6 | . | . | TRBJ2-7
CASSLASGRVGELFF | TGCGCCAGCAGCTTGGCTAGCGGGAGAGTCGGGGAGCTGTTTTTT | TRBV5-1 | . | TRBD2 | TRBJ2-2
CASSPGLGANVLTF | TGTGCCAGCTCACCAGGGCTAGGGGCCAACGTCCTGACTTTC | TRBV18 | . | . | TRBJ2-6
CAWKVGVSGNTIYF | TGTGCCTGGAAGGTCGGGGTCTCTGGAAACACCATATATTTT | TRBV30 | . | . | TRBJ1-3
CAWGDRPIIGYTF | TGTGCCTGGGGGGACAGGCCAATAATAGGCTACACCTTC | TRBV30 | . | TRBD1 | TRBJ1-2
CASSLWGQGEGYTF | TGTGCCAGCAGTTTATGGGGACAGGGAGAAGGCTACACCTTC | TRBV27 | . | TRBD1 | TRBJ1-2